Listed here are 2 T cell receptor beta chains from one sample, sequenced in a study of high-grade serous ovarian cancer treatment subgroups. The tumor samples were collected prior to definitive surgery or chemotherapy. Sequencing was performed with immunoSEQ multiplex PCR; in TCRdb, only in-frame clones are kept and a portion is missing. The table lists 7,500 or so clones, 60% to 85% of them singletons, with 11% in the top ten. Sequencing was done on a sample of tumor tissue. The receptors were sampled from a human donor with high-grade serous ovarian cancer.

V gene TRBV25-1 combines with J gene TRBJ1-1, with a tentative D call TRBD1 (6 bases). The V end lost 2 bases, the J end lost 3 bases, and 7 bases lay between the germline ends. The CDR3 is 13 residues long. Germline CDR1 is MGHDK and CDR2 is SYGVNS. CDR3: CASSEGGHTEAFF. For the CDR3, the DNA is TGTGCCAGCAGTGAAGGGGGCCACACTGAAGCTTTCTTT.

This chain links TRBV2 with TRBJ1-1; D uncertain. Looked up from germline, CDR1 is SNHLY and CDR2 is FYNNEI. CDR3 length equals 13 residues. Deletions cut 7 bases from V and 4 bases from J, with 13 bases between. In DNA form, the CDR3 reads TGTGCCAGCAATAAGGGTGGGTCCACTGAAGCTTTCTTT. It is translated as CASNKGGSTEAFF.